One sample yielded the 20 T cell receptor beta chains listed below, sequenced in a study of blood T cells in healthy people across ages. A second PCR, run for about 7 to 11 cycles, used a sample-barcoded 5' primer plus a J-beta primer mix. A single record per CDR3 protein comes from TCRdb applying MiXCR to the 5' RACE reads. The sample contains about 800,000 distinct CDR3 sequences, 25% of which appear only once. These records were also assigned to another study, of T cells of mothers and their children.

Sequencing used blood. The source is a boy between 10 and 17 years old in good health.

This clonotype was seen only a few times. The chain is built from TRBV7-2 and TRBJ1-2, with D maybe TRBD1 (5 bases). Trimming cost V 5 bases and J 5 bases, with 12 bases left between them. The germline V gene has CDR1 SGHTA and CDR2 FQGNSA. The CDR3 extends over 13 amino acids. The CDR3 nucleotides read TGTGCCAGCAGCAAAGGGACTGAGTATGGCTACACCTTC. Translated, it gives CASSKGTEYGYTF.

This clonotype was recorded a few times. The chain carries TRBV7-9 and TRBJ1-1; 7 bases agree with TRBD1. This CDR3 contains 16 residues. Per germline, CDR1 SEHNR and CDR2 FQNEAQ (reference sequence). V shed 5 bases and J 0 bases; nucleotides not matched to a gene: 9. CDR3 loop: CASSPREGAVNTEAFF. CDR3 coding DNA: TGTGCCAGCAGCCCCCGAGAGGGGGCGGTGAACACTGAAGCTTTCTTT.

This chain uses TRBV20-1 with TRBJ1-6; D is perhaps TRBD1 (6 bases). Germline loops: CDR1 DFQATT, CDR2 SNEGSKA (reference sequence). CDR3 length: 14 amino acids. V dropped 0 bases and J dropped 9 bases, with 12 bases sitting between them. DNA for the CDR3: TGCAGTGCTAGAGATCAACAGGGCAGTTCACCCCTCCACTTT. Its translation: CSARDQQGSSPLHF.

The chain recombines TRBV7-8 with TRBJ2-3; 9 bases match TRBD1. CDR3 size: 16 residues. V was pared by 5 bases and J by 5 bases, with 11 bases of the junction left unmatched. CDR1 and CDR2 (germline): SGHVS, FQNEAQ. The CDR3 loop reads CASSQQTGGLRDTQYF. In nucleotides, the CDR3 is TGTGCCAGCAGCCAACAGACAGGGGGATTGAGAGATACGCAGTATTTT.

Many counts were recorded for this clonotype. The V gene is TRBV2, the J gene TRBJ2-5, with D unresolved. Germline V gene sequence: CDR1 SNHLY, CDR2 FYNNEI. The CDR3 totals 11 residues. V dropped 6 bases and J dropped 2 bases, with 4 bases sitting between them. This chain's CDR3 is CASRQQETQYF. The DNA for the CDR3 is TGTGCCAGCAGACAACAAGAGACCCAGTACTTC.

A few counts support this clonotype. V usage is TRBV29-1 and J usage is TRBJ2-7; a possible D gene is TRBD1 (6 bases). Looked up from germline, CDR1 is SQVTM and CDR2 is ANQGSEA. V dropped 0 bases and J dropped 8 bases, with 14 bases sitting between them. This CDR3 has 13 residues. CDR3: CSVEDSDSHQQYF. For the CDR3, the DNA is TGCAGCGTTGAAGATTCGGACAGCCACCAGCAGTACTTC.

The V gene is TRBV6-2 or TRBV6-3, the J gene TRBJ1-2; 9 nucleotides line up with TRBD1. V lost 4 bases to trimming and J lost 4 bases; unmatched junction nucleotides: 7. Germline loops: CDR1 MNHEY, CDR2 SVGEGT. CDR3 length equals 15 residues. Written as DNA, the CDR3 is TGTGCCAGCAGTTTTACCGGGACAGGGATCTATGGCTACACCTTC. It is translated as CASSFTGTGIYGYTF.

In its sample, this clonotype was seen a few times. The gene calls are TRBV2 and TRBJ2-3; TRBD2 matches at 12 bases. V shed 7 bases, J shed 0 bases, and the junction held 14 bases outside the gene matches. This CDR3 contains 19 residues. Germline V lookup: CDR1 SNHLY, CDR2 FYNNEI. For the CDR3, the DNA is TGTGCCAGCACCCCTAGACTAGCGGGGGAGTTTTCTAGCACAGATACGCAGTATTTT. It codes for CASTPRLAGEFSSTDTQYF.

This chain uses TRBV2 with TRBJ2-1; 13 nucleotides line up with TRBD2. The CDR3 is 15 residues long. Trimming at V came to 5 bases and at J to 6 bases, leaving 4 bases not matched to a gene. The germline V gene has CDR1 SNHLY and CDR2 FYNNEI. The CDR3 sequence is CASSLTSGGLNEQFF. CDR3 nucleotide sequence: TGTGCCAGCAGTTTGACTAGCGGGGGGCTCAATGAGCAGTTCTTC.

This clonotype was recorded a few times. The rearrangement links TRBV4-2 to TRBJ1-4; D unclear. CDR1 and CDR2 (germline): LGHNA, YNFKEQ. V lost 0 bases and J lost 0, with 14 bases in between. The CDR3 runs 18 residues. CDR3 DNA: TGTGCCAGCAGCCAAGAAGATCTGAATACCGCAACTAATGAAAAACTGTTTTTT. Its translation: CASSQEDLNTATNEKLFF.

J is TRBJ2-7 and V is TRBV29-1; TRBD1 matches at 9 bases. Germline CDR1 reads SQVTM; CDR2 reads ANQGSEA. V gave up 6 bases and J gave up 6 bases; unmatched junction bases: 6. The CDR3 spans 12 residues. CDR3: CSVQGQGGEQYF. In DNA form, the CDR3 reads TGCAGCGTCCAGGGACAGGGTGGCGAGCAGTACTTC.

This clonotype came up a few times. V is TRBV14 and J is TRBJ1-2, with D tentatively TRBD1 (5 bases). Trimming pared 3 bases from V and 2 bases from J, leaving 10 bases between. Germline V gene data show CDR1 as SGHDN and CDR2 as FVKESK. The CDR3 runs 14 residues. The CDR3 DNA reads TGTGCCAGCAGCCAGGTGGGACTAAACTATGGCTACACCTTC. This encodes CASSQVGLNYGYTF.

The J gene is TRBJ2-1, the V gene TRBV29-1, with TRBD1 identical over 7 bases. Trimming at V came to 7 bases and at J to 4 bases, leaving 10 bases not matched to a gene. Germline V CDR1 and CDR2: SQVTM, ANQGSEA. The CDR3 loop spans 14 amino acids. The CDR3 bases are TGCAGCGCCCAACCCCGGGACAGTTACAATGAGCAGTTCTTC. It codes for CSAQPRDSYNEQFF.

In this sample, this clonotype turned up a few times. This chain connects TRBV7-9 to TRBJ2-7; D possibly corresponds to TRBD2 (5 bases). CDR1 and CDR2 from the germline V gene are SEHNR and FQNEAQ (reference sequence). The CDR3 length is 16 residues. Trimming removed 5 bases from V and 1 base from J, with 18 bases in between. CDR3 sequence reads: CASSPPGERRSYEQYF. CDR3 bases: TGTGCCAGCAGCCCCCCCGGGGAAAGAAGGTCCTACGAGCAGTACTTC.

This clonotype was counted between two and nine times. V is TRBV12-3 or TRBV12-4 and J is TRBJ2-1; weak D call: TRBD1 (5 bases). The CDR3 length is 14 residues. Trimming cost V 5 bases and J 6 bases, with 14 bases left between them. This CDR3 is CASSPYRQSNEQFF. Here the CDR3 DNA reads TGTGCCAGCAGTCCGTATCGACAGAGCAATGAGCAGTTCTTC.

The chain carries TRBV7-3 and TRBJ2-1; no firm D call. The CDR3 contains 15 residues. Trimming shortened V by 5 bases and J by 6 bases, and 17 bases separated the two germline ends. Germline V lookup: CDR1 SGHTA, CDR2 FQGTGA. DNA of the CDR3: TGTGCCAGCAGCCCCGGGCCGACCATTGGCAATGAGCAGTTCTTC. It encodes CASSPGPTIGNEQFF.

This clonotype was seen a handful of times. This chain's CDR3 is CASSSLAGASGANVLTF. CDR3 DNA: TGTGCCAGCAGCTCCCTGGCGGGGGCTAGTGGGGCCAACGTCCTGACTTTC. V usage is TRBV7-3 and J usage is TRBJ2-6, with a tentative D call TRBD2 (7 bases). V was cut by 4 bases and J by 3 bases, with 16 bases left in between. CDR1 is SGHTA and CDR2 is FQGTGA in the germline V gene. The CDR3 totals 17 residues.

The chain uses TRBV21-1 and TRBJ2-2; no check of the table's D call, TRBD1, against the DNA was made. TRBV21-1 is an annotated pseudogene. The CDR3 totals 14 residues. The CDR3 sequence is CASGEGQGTGELFF. The CDR3 DNA is TGTGCCAGCGGGGAGGGACAGGGCACCGGGGAGCTGTTTTTT.

This clonotype was seen a handful of times. This chain links TRBV7-2 with TRBJ1-4, with D possibly matching TRBD1 (6 bases). Trimming pared 3 bases from V and 6 bases from J, leaving 11 bases between. The CDR3 loop spans 14 amino acids. Germline V gives CDR1 SGHTA, CDR2 FQGNSA. The CDR3 DNA reads as TGTGCCAGCAGCTTGGGGGGCGGGCATGAAAAACTGTTTTTT. Protein sequence: CASSLGGGHEKLFF. Using reference TRBV7-2 and TRBJ1-4 for the parts outside the CDR3, the full variable domain is GAGVSQSPSNKVTEKGKDVELRCDPISGHTALYWYRQSLGQGLEFLIYFQGNSAPDKSGLPSDRFSAERTGGSVSTLTIQRTQQEDSAVYLCASSLGGGHEKLFFGSGTQLSVL.

This clonotype was picked up a small number of times. The V call is TRBV11-2, the J call TRBJ2-5; D unclear. The end of the DNA aligns better with TRBJ2-1, so the J call may be wrong. The CDR3 spans 13 residues. The germline V gene encodes CDR1 SGHAT and CDR2 FQNNGV. The CDR3 coding sequence is TGTGCCAGCAGCCGAGCATATAGGAATGAGCAGTTCTTC. It yields the protein CASSRAYRNEQFF.